This T cell receptor (beta chain) comes out of a study of T cells after posttransplantation cyclophosphamide. The germline V gene has CDR1 SGDLS and CDR2 YYNGEE. The CDR3 sequence is 18 residues long. Trimming cost V 2 bases and J 4 bases; bases outside gene matches: 9. Overall study results and limits: Donor CD8+ memory clones often dominated recipient blood repertoires at later times. Blood and skin or GI T cell repertoires showed limited TRB overlap.

Measured with immunoSEQ multiplex PCR; TCRdb has only the in-frame clones, and not every one. The table includes 3,000 or so clones, over 75% detected once. Remarks on this clone: The antigen is unknown.

Input material: CD8+ T cells sorted from PBMCs. The V gene is TRBV9, the J gene TRBJ2-6; 10 bases line up with TRBD1. This TCR was recovered from a woman aged 45 to 65 in good health and a related stem cell transplant donor. CDR3 bases: TGTGCCAGCAGCGTTGGGCCGGGACAGGGGTCCGGGGCCAACGTCCTGACTTTC. The encoded protein is CASSVGPGQGSGANVLTF. The full variable domain, in which reference TRBV9 and TRBJ2-6 provide the parts outside the CDR3, is DSGVTQTPKHLITATGQRVTLRCSPRSGDLSVYWYQQSLDQGLQFLIQYYNGEERAKGNILERFSAQQFPDLHSELNLSSLELGDSALYFCASSVGPGQGSGANVLTFGAGSRLTVL.